The 8 T cell receptor beta chains below all came from one sample that was sequenced in a study of shared clonotypes between healthy human individuals. Generated by immunoSEQ multiplex PCR, the TCRdb table keeps only in-frame clones and is missing some. Among around 2,000,000 clones listed, roughly 95% were seen once. The naive CD8 subset, CD45RO-negative cells positively selected for CCR7, excluded terminally differentiated effector memory CD45RA+ cells. Sequencing input: naive CD8+ T cells sorted from blood. Receptor source: a man between 18 and 35 years old in good health.

The gene calls are TRBV11-2 and TRBJ2-1; 12 bases fit TRBD2. The germline V gene has CDR1 SGHAT and CDR2 FQNNGV. The trim removed 0 bases at V and 10 bases at J, leaving 4 bases unmatched. CDR3 length: 15 amino acids. The DNA for the CDR3 is TGTGCCAGCAGCTTAGATGCTAGCGGGGGGGAGGAGCAGTTCTTC. Translating it yields CASSLDASGGEEQFF.

The chain recombines TRBV5-6 with TRBJ2-1; D is undetermined. Germline CDR1 is SGHDT and CDR2 is YYEEEE. V was pared by 1 base and J by 3 bases, with 14 bases between. This CDR3 region has 16 residues. The CDR3, as DNA: TGTGCCAGCAGCTTGAAAAGGCTCGGGTTCTACAATGAGCAGTTCTTC. Translating it yields CASSLKRLGFYNEQFF.

This chain joins TRBV6-1 and TRBJ2-7, with 9 bases matching TRBD1. The V gene end was trimmed by 5 bases and the J gene end by 2 bases; junction bases not matched to a gene: 4. Germline-derived CDR1 and CDR2 are MNHNS and SASEGT. The CDR3 is made up of 14 amino acids. Here the CDR3 reads CASSWTGEPYEQYF. The CDR3 nucleotides are TGTGCCAGCAGTTGGACAGGGGAACCCTACGAGCAGTACTTC.

The chain employs TRBV18 and TRBJ2-5; tentatively, D is TRBD1 (6 bases). V gave up 3 bases and J gave up 1 base, with 6 bases separating them. From germline, CDR1 is KGHSH and CDR2 LQKENI. The length of the CDR3 is 13 residues. The CDR3 coding sequence is TGTGCCAGCTCACCGGACAGCCAAGAGACCCAGTACTTC. Its protein is CASSPDSQETQYF.

The chain has TRBV11-1 and TRBJ2-2; D is perhaps TRBD2 (6 bases). There are 16 residues in the CDR3. V lost 5 bases, J lost 7 bases, and 20 bases lay in between. Germline CDR1 SGHAT, CDR2 FQDESV (reference sequence). CDR3 residues: CASSPAEGTGHGELFF. DNA for the CDR3: TGTGCCAGCAGCCCGGCGGAGGGAACAGGCCACGGGGAGCTGTTTTTT.

This chain uses TRBV4-3 with TRBJ2-7; 7 nucleotides agree with TRBD1. This CDR3 comprises 20 residues. V was clipped by 4 bases and J by 4 bases; unmatched bases: 25. The germline V gene encodes CDR1 LGHNA and CDR2 YSLEER. The CDR3 loop is CASSPRIGTAVNMAPYEQYF. The CDR3 DNA reads TGCGCCAGCAGCCCCAGGATCGGGACAGCCGTCAATATGGCCCCTTACGAGCAGTACTTC.

The chain is built from TRBV10-3 and TRBJ2-3, with D maybe TRBD1 (6 bases). CDR3 size: 14 residues. The germline V and J ends were trimmed by 4 bases and 2 bases, with 10 bases remaining between them. Per the germline V gene, CDR1 is ENHRY and CDR2 is SYGVKD. The CDR3, as DNA: TGTGCCATCAGTGTGGGGGCTTCCACAGATACGCAGTATTTT. This gives the protein CAISVGASTDTQYF.

V gene TRBV5-6 combines with J gene TRBJ2-7; 12 bases match TRBD1. Germline V gene sequence: CDR1 SGHDT, CDR2 YYEEEE. The CDR3 has 13 residues. Trimming took 4 bases from V and 12 from J; bases not matched to a gene: 8. The CDR3 loop is CASSQEGQGARYF. DNA for the CDR3: TGTGCCAGCAGCCAAGAGGGACAGGGGGCTCGGTACTTC.